The T cell receptor beta chain under discussion was sequenced for a study of Ad26.COV2.S vaccination and SARS-CoV-2 variants (dated by TCRdb to about 2021). Background for the entire study: Vaccine-arm donors were drawn from COV1001, a multicentre, randomized, double-blind, placebo-controlled phase I-IIa trial of Ad26.COV2.S in healthy adults. Ad26.COV2.S was given intramuscularly at 5x10^10 or 1x10^11 viral particles, as a single shot or as two shots 56 days apart. TCRbeta repertoire sequencing served as the tool for gauging how specific and how broad the SARS-CoV-2-reactive T cell receptors were following Ad26.COV2.S vaccination. The TCR-sequenced set comprised about 30 samples: some 20 Ad26.COV2.S vaccine recipients, 5 placebo recipients and 8 SARS-CoV-2 convalescent individuals. Participants in the trial were split at random into five groups of five each, receiving low-dose or high-dose Ad26.COV2.S once or twice, or else placebo on both occasions. Investigators remained blinded to trial group allocation during experiments and outcome assessment.

The research as a whole found: After vaccination, spike-specific CD8+ and CD4+ T cell responses were reported to show substantial breadth. It was noted by the authors that total T cell responses may have been underestimated by the TCR breadth and depth analyses. The study was not powered for comparison of responses between vaccine doses or regimens. Vaccine and placebo recipients had comparable non-spike TCR breadth, which fits with the vaccine containing only spike. Compared with placebo recipients, Ad26.COV2.S recipients showed higher spike-specific TCR breadth (P = 0.0014).

V and J are truncated by 3 bases and 2 bases respectively, leaving an intervening sequence of 14 bases. The CDR3 numbers 14 residues from cysteine through phenylalanine. CDR3 DNA only is kept here, 42 bases in frame from base 1. CDR1 and CDR2, per the germline V gene (reference sequence), are DFQATT and SNEGSKA. In the paper's terms, the treatment or condition label means: some 19 received Ad26.COV2.S at low or high dose, single or two shots; roughly 5 received placebo; per-sample allocation not given. Repertoires of vaccine and placebo recipients were sequenced from samples collected on day 63 after the first injection. In Cohort 1b, 20 to 25 adults aged 18-55 years were enrolled at a single site in Boston, USA, between 29 July and 7 August 2020. As a vaccine, Ad26.COV2.S was a replication-incompetent adenovirus type 26 vector that expressed a prefusion-stabilized SARS-CoV-2 spike protein derived from the original Wuhan strain.

A few counts support this clone. Its antigen is unknown. Base qualities were left out, and no much larger clone turns up one base away. The immunoSEQ Assay was used to sequence TCRbeta CDR3 regions. After extraction, genomic DNA underwent amplification by bias-controlled multiplex PCR, followed by high-throughput sequencing. The authors' pipeline ran thus. To quantify the absolute abundance of every unique TCRbeta CDR3 region, sequences were collapsed and filtered. T cell fraction was estimated by normalizing TCRbeta template counts to usable DNA, with usable DNA measured through amplification of reference genes found in all nucleated cells. Repertoire TCRs were annotated as SARS-CoV-2-specific when V gene, CDR3 amino acid sequence and J gene were exactly matched to a known reactive TCR set. The reference SARS-CoV-2 TCR set was derived from MIRA and filtered for enrichment in COVID-19-positive ImmuneCODE repertoires, a step that removed public or cross-reactive TCRs. Using the MIRA antigens, annotated TCRs were further analysed by specific ORF or by position within an ORF. Breadth was defined as the number of annotated unique rearrangements divided by the total number of unique productive rearrangements, and depth was defined as the summed frequency of the annotated unique rearrangements. TCR breadth was compared between groups using two-sided Wilcoxon rank-sum tests. The immuneACCESS repertoire file appears here via TCRdb, limited to in-frame rearrangements. These files lack a portion of the clones; in checked studies, under half of the deficit traces to unresolved V genes, and the cause of the others is not known. The V and J calls and clone size are taken from that table; D and trimming were inferred from the DNA. The sample table records roughly 300,000 clones; 75% to 90% of these occur just once. The ten largest clones represent about 10% of the sample.

The specimen comprised peripheral blood, sampled in a trial of Ad26.COV2.S vaccine versus placebo. This receptor was identified in a person aged 18-65 years who received the Ad26.COV2.S COVID-19 vaccine or a placebo. In this chain, TRBV20-1 is recombined with TRBJ2-7; the D region possibly corresponds to TRBD2 (6 bases align). The CDR3 amino acid sequence is: CSASWGEGPYEQYF. The DNA reads as follows: TGCAGTGCTAGTTGGGGGGAAGGCCCCTACGAGCAGTACTTC.